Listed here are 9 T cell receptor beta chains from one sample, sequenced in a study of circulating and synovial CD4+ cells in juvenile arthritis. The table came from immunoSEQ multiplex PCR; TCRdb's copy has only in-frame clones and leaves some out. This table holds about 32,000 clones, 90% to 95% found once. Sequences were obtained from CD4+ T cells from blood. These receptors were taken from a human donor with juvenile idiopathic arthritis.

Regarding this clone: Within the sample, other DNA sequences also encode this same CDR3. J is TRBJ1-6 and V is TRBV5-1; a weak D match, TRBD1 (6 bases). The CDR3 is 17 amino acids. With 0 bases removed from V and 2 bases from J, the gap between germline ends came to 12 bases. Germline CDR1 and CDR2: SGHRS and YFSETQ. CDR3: CASSLDRSGAYNSPLHF. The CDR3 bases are TGCGCCAGCAGCTTGGATCGTTCAGGGGCCTATAATTCACCCCTCCACTTT.

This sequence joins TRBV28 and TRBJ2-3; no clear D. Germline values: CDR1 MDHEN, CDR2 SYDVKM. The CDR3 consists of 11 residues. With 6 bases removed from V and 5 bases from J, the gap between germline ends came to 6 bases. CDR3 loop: CASSSRDTQYF. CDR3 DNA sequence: TGTGCCAGCAGCTCCCGAGATACGCAGTATTTT.

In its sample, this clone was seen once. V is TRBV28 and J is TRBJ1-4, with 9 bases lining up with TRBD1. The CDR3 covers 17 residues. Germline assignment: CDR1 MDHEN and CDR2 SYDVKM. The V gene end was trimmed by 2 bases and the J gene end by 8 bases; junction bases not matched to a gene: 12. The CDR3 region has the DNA TGTGCCAGCAGTTTACCCGCCGGGGACAGGGTAGGCGAAAAACTGTTTTTT. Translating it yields CASSLPAGDRVGEKLFF.

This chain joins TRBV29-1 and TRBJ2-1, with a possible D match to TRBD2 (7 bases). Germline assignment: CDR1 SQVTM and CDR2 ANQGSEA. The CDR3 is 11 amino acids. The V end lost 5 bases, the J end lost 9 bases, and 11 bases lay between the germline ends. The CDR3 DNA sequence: TGCAGCGTTTCGGGGGGCGGTGAGCAGTTCTTC. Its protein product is CSVSGGGEQFF.

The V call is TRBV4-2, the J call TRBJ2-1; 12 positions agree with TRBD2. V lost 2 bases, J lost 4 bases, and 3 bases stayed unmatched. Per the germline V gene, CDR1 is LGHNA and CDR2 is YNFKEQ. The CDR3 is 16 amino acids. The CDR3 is CASSQRTSGVYNEQFF. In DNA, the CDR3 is TGTGCCAGCAGCCAACGGACTAGCGGGGTATACAATGAGCAGTTCTTC.

The CDR3 DNA sequence: TGTGCCAGCAGTGGGGGAGAACTACCGTCGCAGTATTTT. This gives the protein CASSGGELPSQYF. The gene calls are TRBV6-1 and TRBJ2-3, with a possible D match to TRBD2 (5 bases). The germline V gene has CDR1 MNHNS and CDR2 SASEGT. CDR3 length: 13 residues. The V gene lost 4 bases and the J gene lost 10 bases, with 15 bases spanning the gap.

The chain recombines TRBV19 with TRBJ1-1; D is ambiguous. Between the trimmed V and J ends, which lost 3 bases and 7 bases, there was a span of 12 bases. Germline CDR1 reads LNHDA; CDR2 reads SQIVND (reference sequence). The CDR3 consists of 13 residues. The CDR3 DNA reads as TGTGCCAGTAGTATCGCGGGTGTGGATGAAGCTTTCTTT. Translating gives CASSIAGVDEAFF.

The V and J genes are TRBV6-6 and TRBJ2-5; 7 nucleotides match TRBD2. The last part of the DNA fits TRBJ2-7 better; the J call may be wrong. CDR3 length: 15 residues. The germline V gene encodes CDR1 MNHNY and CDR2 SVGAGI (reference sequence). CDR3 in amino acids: CASRKIASGGYEQYF. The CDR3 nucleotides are TGTGCCAGCAGAAAAATAGCTAGCGGAGGATACGAGCAGTACTTC.

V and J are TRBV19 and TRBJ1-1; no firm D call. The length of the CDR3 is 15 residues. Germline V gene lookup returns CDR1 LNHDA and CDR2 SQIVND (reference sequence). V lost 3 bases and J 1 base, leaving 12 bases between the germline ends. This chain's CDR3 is CASSILKAGNTEAFF. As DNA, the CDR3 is TGTGCCAGTAGTATCCTTAAGGCGGGGAACACTGAAGCTTTCTTT.